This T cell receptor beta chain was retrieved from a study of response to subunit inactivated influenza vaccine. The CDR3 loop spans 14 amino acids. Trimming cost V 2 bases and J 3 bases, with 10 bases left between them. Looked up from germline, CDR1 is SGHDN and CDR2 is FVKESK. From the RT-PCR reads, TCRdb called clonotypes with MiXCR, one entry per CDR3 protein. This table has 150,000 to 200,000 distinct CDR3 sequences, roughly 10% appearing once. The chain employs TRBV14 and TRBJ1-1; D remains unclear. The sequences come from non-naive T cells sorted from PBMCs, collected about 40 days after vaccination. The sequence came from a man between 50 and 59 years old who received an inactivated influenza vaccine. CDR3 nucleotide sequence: TGTGCCAGCAGCCAACTGGACTCATACACTGAAGCTTTCTTT. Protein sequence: CASSQLDSYTEAFF.